What follows are 9 T cell receptor beta chains derived from one specimen sequenced in a study of blood T cells in healthy people across ages (dated by TCRdb to the mid-2010s). The library was built by means of 5' RACE. The sequencing machine was an Illumina HiSeq 2500. A second 7 to 11 cycle PCR used a sample-barcoded 5' primer and a J-beta primer mix. The raw public reads went through TCRdb reprocessing: fastp at Q25, MiXCR clone calling, in-frame beta chains kept. Rows merge per CDR3 protein into single entries with the most common DNA and genes. In this sample the table shows about 1 million distinct CDR3 sequences, 20% to 25% of which occur a single time. In total, the top ten clones hold around 0.75% of the sample. These data were likewise used in another study, on T cells of mothers and their children.

The sequencing input was blood. These receptors were collected from a girl aged 2 to 9 in good health.

This clonotype was picked up a small number of times. J is TRBJ2-3 and V is TRBV7-2, with D hard to call. Germline CDR1 SGHTA, CDR2 FQGNSA. There are 14 residues in the CDR3. V lost 4 bases and J lost 6, with 14 bases in between. CDR3 in DNA: TGTGCCAGCAGCTCCGTGACCCACGGGGATACGCAGTATTTT. Translated, it gives CASSSVTHGDTQYF.

V is TRBV2 and J is TRBJ1-1; D gene uncertain. CDR3 length: 12 amino acids. V lost 6 bases, J lost 5 bases, and 10 bases lay in between. CDR1 is SNHLY, CDR2 FYNNEI, per germline. CDR3 bases: TGTGCCAGCAGCCCGTCGGAAACTGAAGCTTTCTTT. Translation: CASSPSETEAFF. Based on the CDR3 plus reference TRBV2 and TRBJ1-1, the full variable domain is EPEVTQTPSHQVTQMGQEVILRCVPISNHLYFYWYRQILGQKVEFLVSFYNNEISEKSEIFDDQFSVERPDGSNFTLKIRSTKLEDSAMYFCASSPSETEAFFGQGTRLTVV.

This chain's CDR3 is CASSLITGDYEQYF. The CDR3 DNA is TGTGCCAGCAGCTTAATTACAGGGGACTACGAGCAGTACTTC. The rearrangement links TRBV7-2 to TRBJ2-7; 7 bases agree with TRBD1. Germline V lookup: CDR1 SGHTA, CDR2 FQGNSA. The V segment lost 2 bases and the J segment 3 bases; nucleotides outside the gene matches: 4. The CDR3 runs to 14 residues. Based on the CDR3 plus reference TRBV7-2 and TRBJ2-7, the full variable domain is GAGVSQSPSNKVTEKGKDVELRCDPISGHTALYWYRQSLGQGLEFLIYFQGNSAPDKSGLPSDRFSAERTGGSVSTLTIQRTQQEDSAVYLCASSLITGDYEQYFGPGTRLTVT.

J is TRBJ2-7 and V is TRBV6-1; 7 nucleotides line up with TRBD1. The CDR3 is 13 amino acids. CDR1 and CDR2 from the germline V gene are MNHNS and SASEGT. V was clipped by 8 bases and J by 4 bases; unmatched bases: 8. The CDR3 sequence is CASGGQPSYEQYF. CDR3 in DNA: TGTGCCAGCGGGGGACAGCCCTCTTACGAGCAGTACTTC.

This clonotype was counted only a few times. An end of the junction differs from the germline gene, which may be a read error. The chain is built from TRBV24-1 and TRBJ1-3; D remains unclear. Germline assignment: CDR1 KGHDR and CDR2 SFDVKD. There are 12 residues in the CDR3. The CDR3 DNA reads as TGTGCCACCAGTGACCCCGGAAACACCGTATATTTT. Amino acids: CATSDPGNTVYF.

CDR3 bases: TGTGCCAGCAGCAAAGGGACAGAAAACGACCAAGAGACCCAGTACTTC. Translated: CASSKGTENDQETQYF. The chain has TRBV21-1 and TRBJ2-5; TRBD1 is the table's D call, not checked against the DNA. TRBV21-1 is classified as a pseudogene. CDR3 size: 16 residues.

This clonotype has more than one count but fewer than ten. The rearrangement joins TRBV15 to TRBJ2-7, with a tentative D call TRBD1 (5 bases). The closer fit of TRBJ2-1 to the DNA end suggests the J call may be wrong. The CDR3 extends over 12 amino acids. CDR1 LNHNV and CDR2 YYDKDF come from the germline V gene (reference sequence). The CDR3 is CATRDNYNEQFF. As DNA, the CDR3 is TGTGCCACCAGGGACAACTACAATGAGCAGTTCTTC.

This clonotype was counted between two and nine times. V and J are TRBV7-9 and TRBJ1-5; D perhaps matches TRBD1 (6 bases). The CDR3 is 14 amino acids. Germline lookup yields CDR1 SEHNR and CDR2 FQNEAQ (reference sequence). V lost 5 bases and J 5 bases, leaving 13 bases between the germline ends. The CDR3 coding sequence is TGTGCCAGCAGCACCTGGGACACTGATCAGCCCCAGCATTTT. Translating gives CASSTWDTDQPQHF.

This clonotype has a handful of counts. This chain links TRBV28 with TRBJ2-3; D is possibly TRBD1 (5 bases). The V end was cut by 3 bases, the J end by 6 bases, with 13 bases between. Germline assignment: CDR1 MDHEN and CDR2 SYDVKM. The CDR3 spans 14 residues. CDR3 loop: CASSFQGTSDTQYF. In DNA form, the CDR3 reads TGTGCCAGCAGTTTCCAGGGTACCTCGGATACGCAGTATTTT.